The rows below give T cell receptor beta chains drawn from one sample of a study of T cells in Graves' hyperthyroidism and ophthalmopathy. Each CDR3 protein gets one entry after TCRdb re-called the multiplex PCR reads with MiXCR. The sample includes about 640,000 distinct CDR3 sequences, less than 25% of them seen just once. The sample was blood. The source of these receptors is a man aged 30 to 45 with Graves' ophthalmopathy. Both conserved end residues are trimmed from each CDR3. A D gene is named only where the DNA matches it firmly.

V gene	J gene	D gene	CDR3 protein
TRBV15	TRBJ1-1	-	ATSLYGRGAARATEAF
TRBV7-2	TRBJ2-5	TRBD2	ASSSTSGSVETQY
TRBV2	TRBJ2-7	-	ASSERAYEQY
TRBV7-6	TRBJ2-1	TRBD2	ASSLAVAGAYNEQF
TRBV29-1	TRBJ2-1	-	SVRKTDPNEQF
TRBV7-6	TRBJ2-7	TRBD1	ASSLVQGKSYEQY
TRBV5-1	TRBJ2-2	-	ASSPFYLGRSNTGELF
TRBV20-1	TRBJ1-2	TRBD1	SASLTGVYGYT
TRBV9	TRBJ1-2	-	ASSTRGGFDGYT
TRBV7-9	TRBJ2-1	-	ASSTSRGPYNEQF
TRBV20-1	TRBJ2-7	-	SARETQGWEQY
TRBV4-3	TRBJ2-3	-	ARTSQCPTDTQY
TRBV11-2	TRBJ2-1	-	ASSLDLGSHEQF
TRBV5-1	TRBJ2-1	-	ASSLEVSGTYNEQF
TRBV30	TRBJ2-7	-	AWSVGPYEQY
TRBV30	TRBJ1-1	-	AWSVGTEAF
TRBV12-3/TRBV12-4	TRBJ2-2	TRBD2	ASSSVERVAGVSGELF
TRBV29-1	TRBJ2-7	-	SVGGDAYEQY
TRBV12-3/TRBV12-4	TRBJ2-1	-	ASSFDPPGTLGEQF
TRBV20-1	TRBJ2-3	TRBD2	RLAGGLSTDTQY
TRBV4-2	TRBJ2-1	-	ASSQIRDSLEQF
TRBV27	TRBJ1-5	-	ASSSTTGGNQPQH
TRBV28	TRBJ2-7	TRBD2	ASSSTGTSVYEQY
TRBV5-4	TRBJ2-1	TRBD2	ASSLGQRELGQF
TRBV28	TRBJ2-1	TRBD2	ASSSSGTSFDEQF
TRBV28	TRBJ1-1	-	ASTPPPGQREGKNTKAF
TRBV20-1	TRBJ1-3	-	SASVDSSGNTIY
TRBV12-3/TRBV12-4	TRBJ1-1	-	ASSTTGRRAF
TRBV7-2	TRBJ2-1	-	ASSPPQGEQF
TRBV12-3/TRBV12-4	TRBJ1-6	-	ASRGRGNNSPLH
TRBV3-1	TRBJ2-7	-	ASSQDPLFTSYEQY
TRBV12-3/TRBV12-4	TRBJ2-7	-	ASSLAETPYEQY
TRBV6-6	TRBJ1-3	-	ASSYSTPSGNTIY
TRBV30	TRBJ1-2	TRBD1	AWSGGQGAYGYT
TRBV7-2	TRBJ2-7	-	ASSLNGDNRYYEQY
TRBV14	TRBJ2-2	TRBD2	ASSQERLAWGGELF
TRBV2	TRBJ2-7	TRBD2	ASSTSAWYEQY
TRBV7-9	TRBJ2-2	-	ASSQPGSGATYTGELF
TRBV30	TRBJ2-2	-	AWSVLAENTGELF
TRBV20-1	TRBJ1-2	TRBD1	SARPLQGAST
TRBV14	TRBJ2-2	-	ASSQYSATGELF